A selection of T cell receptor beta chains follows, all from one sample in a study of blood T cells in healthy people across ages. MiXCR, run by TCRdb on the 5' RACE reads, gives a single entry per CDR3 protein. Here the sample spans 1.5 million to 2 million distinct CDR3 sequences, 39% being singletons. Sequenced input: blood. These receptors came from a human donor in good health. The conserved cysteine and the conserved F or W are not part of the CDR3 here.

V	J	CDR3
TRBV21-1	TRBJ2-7	ASTTGYEQY
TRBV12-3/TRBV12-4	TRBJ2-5	ASRPEAVGETQY
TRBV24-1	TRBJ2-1	ATSDLTAFSYNEQF
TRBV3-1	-	ASSPHPRGREETQY
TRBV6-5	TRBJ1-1	ASSYSPAMNTEAF
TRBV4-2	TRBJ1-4	ASSQELRGSEKLF
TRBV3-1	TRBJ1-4	ASSQVGSTNEKLF
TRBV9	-	ASSALGQGLGEQY
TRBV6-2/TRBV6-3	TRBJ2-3	ASSPPSGFDTQY
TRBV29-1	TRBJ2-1	SVYTGTSGSGEQF
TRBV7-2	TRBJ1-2	ASSLVSVKYGYT
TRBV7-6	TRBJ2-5	ASSPARGVETQY
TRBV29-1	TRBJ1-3	SVTGVFGNTIY
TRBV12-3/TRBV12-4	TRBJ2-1	ASSNEDYRYEQF
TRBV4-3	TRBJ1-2	ASSPDPDLGGYT
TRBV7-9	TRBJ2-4	ASSHEGWNKNIQY
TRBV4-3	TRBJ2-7	ASSQDPGLLGSYEQY
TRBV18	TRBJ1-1	ASSPSGITEAF
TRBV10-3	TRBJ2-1	AIRRPKGEQF
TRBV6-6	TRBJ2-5	ASSYSPTSGGKTQY
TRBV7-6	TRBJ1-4	ASSLGGGRGEKLF
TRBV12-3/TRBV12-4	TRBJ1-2	ASSLFTGHGYT
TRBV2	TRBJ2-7	ASSERGLRSSYEQY
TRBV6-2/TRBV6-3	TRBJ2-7	ASSYSYLAWGQEYNEQY
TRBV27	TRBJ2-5	ASSYFQGYVQY
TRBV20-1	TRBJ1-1	SARDRRKLNTEAF
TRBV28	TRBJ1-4	ASSPWGDRLRNEKLF
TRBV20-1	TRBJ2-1	SVATGSGLDNEQF
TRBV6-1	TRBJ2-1	ASSRDTGDPSGDNEQF
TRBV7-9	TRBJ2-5	ASSSWAGETQY
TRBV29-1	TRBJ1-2	SVENWFGGNYGYT
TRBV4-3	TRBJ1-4	ASSPLTGGGEKLF
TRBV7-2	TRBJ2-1	ASSRRKSWVRSYNEQF
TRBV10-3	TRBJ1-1	AARGGTRMNTEAF
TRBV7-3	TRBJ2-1	ASSYGPNNEQF
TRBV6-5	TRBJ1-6	ASRRQGESYNSPLH
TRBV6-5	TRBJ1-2	AGSRQGDYGYT
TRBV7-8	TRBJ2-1	ASSLYDFEWHEQF
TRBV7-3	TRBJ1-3	ASSLTSIGDTIY
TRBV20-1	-	SAPSGGGEQY
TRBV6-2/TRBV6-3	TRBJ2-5	ASSYSTGGPQETQY
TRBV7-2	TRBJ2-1	ASSFSSGVDEQF
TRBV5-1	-	ASRGSSEQY
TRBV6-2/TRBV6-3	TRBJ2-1	ASLSGQLYNEQF
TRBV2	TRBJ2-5	ASSAGREETQY
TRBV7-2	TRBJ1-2	ASSFRFSEGYT
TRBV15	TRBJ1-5	ATSLDSNQPQH
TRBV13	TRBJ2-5	ASSGRQETQY
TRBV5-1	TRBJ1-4	ASSLGGAATNEKLF
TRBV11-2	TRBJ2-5	ASALSTGGYETQY
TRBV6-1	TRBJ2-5	ATPGVTETQY
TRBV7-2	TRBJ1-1	ASSLTYRGQGEAF
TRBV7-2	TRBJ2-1	ASSLVGTGRNEQF
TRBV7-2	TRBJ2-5	ASRQQVGRGETQY
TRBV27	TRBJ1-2	ATHLRPYGYT
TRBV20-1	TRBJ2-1	SATRTSSNEQF
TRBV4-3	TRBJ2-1	ASSQVTSDYNEQF